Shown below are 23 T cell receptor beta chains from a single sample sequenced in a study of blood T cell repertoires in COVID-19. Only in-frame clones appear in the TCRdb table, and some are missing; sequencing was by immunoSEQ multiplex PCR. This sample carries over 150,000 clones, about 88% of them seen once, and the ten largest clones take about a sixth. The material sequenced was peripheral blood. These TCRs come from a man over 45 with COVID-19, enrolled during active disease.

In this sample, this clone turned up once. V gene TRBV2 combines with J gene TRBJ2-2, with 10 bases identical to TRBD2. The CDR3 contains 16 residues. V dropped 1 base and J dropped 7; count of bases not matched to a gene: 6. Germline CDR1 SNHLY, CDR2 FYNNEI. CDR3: CASSEGLAGVFGELFF. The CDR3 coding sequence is TGTGCCAGCAGTGAAGGGCTAGCGGGAGTGTTCGGGGAGCTGTTTTTT.

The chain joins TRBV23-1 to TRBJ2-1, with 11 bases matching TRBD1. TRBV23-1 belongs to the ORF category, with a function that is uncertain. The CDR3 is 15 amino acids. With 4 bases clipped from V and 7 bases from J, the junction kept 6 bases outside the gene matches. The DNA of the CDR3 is TGCGCCAGCAGTCTCGGACAGGGGGCGGGGAATGAGCAGTTCTTC. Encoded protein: CASSLGQGAGNEQFF.

The CDR3 here is CASAQTGTGNTIYF. The CDR3 DNA reads as TGTGCCAGTGCCCAGACAGGGACTGGAAACACCATATATTTT. The rearrangement links TRBV19 to TRBJ1-3; 7 bases agree with TRBD1. From germline, CDR1 is LNHDA and CDR2 SQIVND (reference sequence). V shed 8 bases, J shed 2 bases, and the junction held 6 bases outside the gene matches. There are 14 residues in the CDR3.

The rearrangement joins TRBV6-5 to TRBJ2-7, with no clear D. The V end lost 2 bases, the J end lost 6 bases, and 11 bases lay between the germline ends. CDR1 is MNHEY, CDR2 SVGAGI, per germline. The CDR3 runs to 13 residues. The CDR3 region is CASSYTNRGEQYF. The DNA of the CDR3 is TGTGCCAGCAGTTACACAAATAGAGGCGAGCAGTACTTC.

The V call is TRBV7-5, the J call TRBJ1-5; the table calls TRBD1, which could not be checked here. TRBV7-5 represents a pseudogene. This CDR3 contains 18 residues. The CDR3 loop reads CVRSSPPLGQNSNQPQHF. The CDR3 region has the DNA TGTGTCAGAAGCTCTCCCCCCCTGGGACAGAATAGCAATCAGCCCCAGCATTTT.

CDR3 sequence (DNA): TGCGCCAGCAGCCAATGGGACAGGGGTGGGGAGACCCAGTACTTC. Translation gives CASSQWDRGGETQYF. The chain uses TRBV4-1 and TRBJ2-5; 10 bases line up with TRBD1. From germline, CDR1 is MGHRA and CDR2 YSYEKL. With V trimmed by 2 bases and J by 5 bases, 5 bases remained unmatched. The CDR3 has 15 residues.

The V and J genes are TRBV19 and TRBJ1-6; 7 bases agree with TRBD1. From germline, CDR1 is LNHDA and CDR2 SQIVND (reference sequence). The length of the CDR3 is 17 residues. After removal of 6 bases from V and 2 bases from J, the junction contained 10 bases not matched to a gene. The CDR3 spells CASSSKGQRTYNSPLHF. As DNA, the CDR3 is TGTGCCAGTAGCTCTAAGGGACAGCGAACCTATAATTCACCCCTCCACTTT. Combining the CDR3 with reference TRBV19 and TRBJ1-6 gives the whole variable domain DGGITQSPKYLFRKEGQNVTLSCEQNLNHDAMYWYRQDPGQGLRLIYYSQIVNDFQKGDIAEGYSVSREKKESFPLTVTSAQKNPTAFYLCASSSKGQRTYNSPLHFGNGTRLTVT.

CDR3 sequence: CASSLGQVYNSPLHF. The CDR3 DNA sequence: TGTGCCAGCAGCTTAGGACAGGTCTATAATTCACCCCTCCACTTT. The J gene is TRBJ1-6, the V gene TRBV7-2; tentatively, D is TRBD1 (6 bases). Germline V lookup: CDR1 SGHTA, CDR2 FQGNSA. This CDR3 is built from 15 residues. V gave up 1 base and J gave up 3 bases, with 7 bases separating them.

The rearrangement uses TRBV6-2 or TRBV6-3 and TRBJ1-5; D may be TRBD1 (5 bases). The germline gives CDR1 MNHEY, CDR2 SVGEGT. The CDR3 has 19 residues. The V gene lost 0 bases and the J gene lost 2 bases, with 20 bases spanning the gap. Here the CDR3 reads CASSYSLRLGGLGNQPQHF. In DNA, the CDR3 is TGTGCCAGCAGTTACTCCCTACGTCTCGGGGGATTGGGCAATCAGCCCCAGCATTTT.

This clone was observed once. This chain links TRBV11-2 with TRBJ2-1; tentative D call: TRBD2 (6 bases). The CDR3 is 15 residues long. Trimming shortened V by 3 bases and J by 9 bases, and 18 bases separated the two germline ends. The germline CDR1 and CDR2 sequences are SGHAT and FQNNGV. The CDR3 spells CASSFPTSWGIEQFF. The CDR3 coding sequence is TGTGCCAGCAGCTTCCCGACTAGTTGGGGGATTGAGCAGTTCTTC.

The CDR3 sequence is CASSVKTSGRYNEQFF. The CDR3 DNA reads as TGCGCCAGCAGCGTGAAGACTAGCGGGAGGTATAATGAGCAGTTCTTC. This rearrangement joins TRBV10-1 to TRBJ2-1, with TRBD2 matching 13 bases. This CDR3 has 16 residues. The germline V gene has CDR1 WNHNN and CDR2 SYGVQD (reference sequence). Losses at the gene ends were 6 bases for V and 7 bases for J; bases not matched to a gene: 9.

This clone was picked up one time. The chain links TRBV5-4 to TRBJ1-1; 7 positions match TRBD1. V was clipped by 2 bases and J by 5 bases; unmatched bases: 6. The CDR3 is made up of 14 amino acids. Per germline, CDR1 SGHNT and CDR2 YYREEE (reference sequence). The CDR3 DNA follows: TGTGCCAGCAGCTTAACAGGGGATTGGACTGAAGCTTTCTTT. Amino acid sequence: CASSLTGDWTEAFF.

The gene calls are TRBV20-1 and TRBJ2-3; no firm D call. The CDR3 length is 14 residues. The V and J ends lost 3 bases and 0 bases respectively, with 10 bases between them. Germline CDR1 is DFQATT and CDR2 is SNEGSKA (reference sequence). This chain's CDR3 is CSASRTVSTDTQYF. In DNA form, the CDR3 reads TGCAGTGCTAGTAGAACTGTAAGCACAGATACGCAGTATTTT.

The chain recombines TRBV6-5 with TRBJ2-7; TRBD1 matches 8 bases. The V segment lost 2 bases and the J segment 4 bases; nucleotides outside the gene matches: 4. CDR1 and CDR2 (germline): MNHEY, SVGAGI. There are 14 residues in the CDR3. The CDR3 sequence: CASSYQGAKYEQYF. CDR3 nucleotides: TGTGCCAGCAGTTACCAGGGGGCTAAGTACGAGCAGTACTTC.

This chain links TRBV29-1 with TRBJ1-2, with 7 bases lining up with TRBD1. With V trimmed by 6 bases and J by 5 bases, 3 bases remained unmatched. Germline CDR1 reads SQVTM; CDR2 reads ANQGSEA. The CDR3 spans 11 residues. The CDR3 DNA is TGCAGCGTAACAGGGGCATATGGCTACACCTTC. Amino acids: CSVTGAYGYTF.

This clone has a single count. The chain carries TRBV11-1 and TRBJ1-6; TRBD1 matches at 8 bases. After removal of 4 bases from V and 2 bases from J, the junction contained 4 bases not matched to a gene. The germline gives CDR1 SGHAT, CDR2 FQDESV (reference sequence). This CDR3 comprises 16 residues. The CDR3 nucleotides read TGTGCCAGCAGCTCAAAGGACAGGGCCTATAATTCACCCCTCCACTTT. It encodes CASSSKDRAYNSPLHF.

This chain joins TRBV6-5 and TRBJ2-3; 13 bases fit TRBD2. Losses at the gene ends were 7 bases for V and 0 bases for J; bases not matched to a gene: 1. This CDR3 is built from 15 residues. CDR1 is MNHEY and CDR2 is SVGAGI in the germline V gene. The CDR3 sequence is CASKLAGGSTDTQYF. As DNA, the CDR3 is TGTGCCAGCAAACTAGCGGGGGGGAGCACAGATACGCAGTATTTT.

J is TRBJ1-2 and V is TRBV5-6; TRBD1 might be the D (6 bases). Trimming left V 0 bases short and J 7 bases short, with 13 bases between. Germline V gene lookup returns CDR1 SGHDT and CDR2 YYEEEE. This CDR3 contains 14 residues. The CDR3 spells CASSLENRVVGYTF. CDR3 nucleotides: TGTGCCAGCAGCTTGGAGAACAGGGTGGTTGGCTACACCTTC.

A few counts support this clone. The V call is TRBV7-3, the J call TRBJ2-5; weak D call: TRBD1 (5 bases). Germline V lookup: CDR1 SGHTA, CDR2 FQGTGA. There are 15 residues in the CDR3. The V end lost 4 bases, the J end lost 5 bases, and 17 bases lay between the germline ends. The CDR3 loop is CASSSSGRVGETQYF. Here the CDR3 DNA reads TGTGCCAGCAGCTCCTCCGGCAGGGTTGGTGAGACCCAGTACTTC.

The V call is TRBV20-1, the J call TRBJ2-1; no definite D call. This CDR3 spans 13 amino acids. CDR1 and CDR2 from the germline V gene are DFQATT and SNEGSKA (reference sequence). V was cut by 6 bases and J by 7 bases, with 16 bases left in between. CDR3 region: CSASPPNLNEQFF. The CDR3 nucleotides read TGCAGTGCAAGTCCCCCAAACTTGAATGAGCAGTTCTTC.

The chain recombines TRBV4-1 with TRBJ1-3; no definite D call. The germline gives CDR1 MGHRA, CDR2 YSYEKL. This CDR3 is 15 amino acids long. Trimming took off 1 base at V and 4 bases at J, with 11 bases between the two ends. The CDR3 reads CASSQGSLEGNTIYF. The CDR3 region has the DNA TGCGCCAGCAGCCAAGGATCCTTGGAGGGAAACACCATATATTTT.

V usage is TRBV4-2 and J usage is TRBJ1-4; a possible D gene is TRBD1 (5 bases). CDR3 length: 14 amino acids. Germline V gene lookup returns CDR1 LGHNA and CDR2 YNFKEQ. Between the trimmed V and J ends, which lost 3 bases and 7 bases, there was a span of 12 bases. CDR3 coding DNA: TGTGCCAGCAGCCAGGGGGGGGGACCTGAAAAACTGTTTTTT. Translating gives CASSQGGGPEKLFF.

Here the CDR3 DNA reads TGTGCCAGCAGCTTATTTCTTCGCCAATCCGGCGGGGAGCTGTTTTTT. The encoded protein is CASSLFLRQSGGELFF. V is TRBV7-2 and J is TRBJ2-2; D is ambiguous. Germline values: CDR1 SGHTA, CDR2 FQGNSA. The CDR3 is 16 residues long. The V end was cut by 2 bases, the J end by 7 bases, with 17 bases between.